The clone carrying this T cell receptor beta chain came up a few times. The target antigen is unknown. Unique molecular identifiers were incorporated when the TCRbeta library was constructed. Via MiXCR, TCRdb re-called the PCR reads, giving one row per CDR3 protein. The sample has about 980,000 distinct CDR3 sequences; around 30% are singletons. This sample was included in a study of T-cell reconstitution after alpha-beta-depleted transplantation in children. Study results and caveats: Several hundred rapidly expanded clones from non-depleted graft cells reportedly supplied alpha-beta T cells about two months post-transplant. Fresh T-cell production supplied most of the T-cell counts and diversity seen one year after transplant. TCRbeta diversity was high at day 60 in some patients (a result of surviving recipient T cells and thymic progenitors).

V lost 0 bases and J lost 3, with 15 bases in between. Germline lookup yields CDR1 LGHNA and CDR2 YNFKEQ. CDR3 length: 16 amino acids. The TCR was taken from a boy under two years old who had a stem cell transplant for SCID, so the T cells may come from the graft donor. Specimen: PBMCs, mostly from graft donor cells, collected 360 days after TCRalphabeta/CD19-depleted stem cell transplant. The chain is built from TRBV4-2 and TRBJ2-7; TRBD2 might be the D (6 bases). The CDR3, as DNA: TGTGCCAGCAGCCAAGACCCGGGACTCGGCATCTACGAGCAGTACTTC. Protein sequence: CASSQDPGLGIYEQYF.